This entry features one T cell receptor beta chain sequence. The antigen is not known. The CDR3 sequence is 15 residues long. The germline gives CDR1 LGHNA, CDR2 YSLEER. Trimming removed 0 bases at V and 1 base at J, with 10 bases between. These data are taken from a study of CD8+CD57+ T cells in acquired aplastic anemia. The study, taken as a whole, reports: Patients shared 25 to 30 CD8+ CDR3 sequences with controls.

Using genomic DNA as the template, TCR beta VDJ and CDR3 profiling was carried out. One entry per CDR3 protein, called by TCRdb with MiXCR from the reads. The table includes 400,000 to 450,000 distinct CDR3 sequences, 65% to 80% detected once. The source of this sequence is a human donor in good health, serving as a control. This chain uses TRBV4-3 with TRBJ2-7, with a possible D match to TRBD1 (5 bases). Input material: sorted CD4+, CD8+, or CD8+CD57+ T cells (not recorded which) from PBMCs. The CDR3 DNA follows: TGCGCCAGCAGCCAAGATCAGGGTGGGTCCTACGAGCAGTACTTC. Protein sequence: CASSQDQGGSYEQYF.